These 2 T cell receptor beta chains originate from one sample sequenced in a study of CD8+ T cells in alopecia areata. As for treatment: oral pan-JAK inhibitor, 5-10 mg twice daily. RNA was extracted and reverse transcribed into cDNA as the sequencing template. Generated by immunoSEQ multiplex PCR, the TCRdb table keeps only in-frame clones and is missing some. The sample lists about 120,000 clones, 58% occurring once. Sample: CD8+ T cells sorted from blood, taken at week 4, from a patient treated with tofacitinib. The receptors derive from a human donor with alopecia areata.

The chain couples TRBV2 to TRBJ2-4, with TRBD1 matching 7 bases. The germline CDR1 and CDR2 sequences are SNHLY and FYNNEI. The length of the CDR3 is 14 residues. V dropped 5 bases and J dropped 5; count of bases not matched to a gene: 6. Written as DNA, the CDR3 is TGTGCCAGCAGTCCCCGGGACAGTGAAAACATTCAGTACTTC. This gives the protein CASSPRDSENIQYF.

CDR3 region: CAWSGTEGQGAFLNTEAFF. DNA of the CDR3: TGTGCCTGGAGTGGAACAGAAGGACAGGGCGCCTTTTTGAACACTGAAGCTTTCTTT. The rearrangement joins TRBV30 to TRBJ1-1, with TRBD1 matching over 8 bases. V shed 1 base and J 0 bases; nucleotides not matched to a gene: 16. Germline V gene sequence: CDR1 GTSNPN, CDR2 SVGIG (reference sequence). The CDR3 is made up of 19 amino acids.